This T cell receptor beta chain comes out of a study of cytotoxic CD8 clonotypes in ibrutinib-treated CLL. Repertoires were generated with immunoSEQ multiplex PCR, while TCRdb's copy carries only in-frame clones and drops some. Of more than 200,000 clones in the sample, around 70% are singletons; the top ten hold roughly 15%. The germline V gene encodes CDR1 KGHSH and CDR2 LQKENI. The CDR3 totals 15 residues. The V end lost 6 bases, the J end lost 0 bases, and 14 bases lay between the germline ends. Sequenced here: PBMCs, sampled after 24 months of ibrutinib treatment. The chain carries TRBV18 and TRBJ1-1; no clear D. The origin of this receptor is a human donor with chronic lymphocytic leukemia. Written as DNA, the CDR3 is TGTGCCAGCTCCCCGGTTCGGCAGATGAACACTGAAGCTTTCTTT. Its translation: CASSPVRQMNTEAFF.